This T cell receptor beta chain was sequenced in a study of early T cells in non-severe SARS-CoV-2 infection. Study background: Alpha and beta chains were unpaired, from unsorted whole-blood bulk RNA. Study-wide points: Private and CD4 specificities were missed by VDJdb matching, which favored anti-spike CD8 responses.

Remarks on this clonotype: Its cognate antigen is unknown.

Unique molecular identifiers were added to individual cDNA molecules. TCRdb recomputed calls from the 5' RACE reads with MiXCR, one row per CDR3 protein. Of some 80,000 distinct CDR3 sequences in the sample, approximately 12% were seen once. The clonotype comes from an adult who was a healthcare worker with PCR-confirmed SARS-CoV-2 infection or an uninfected control (not recorded which). The specimen was whole blood.

The CDR3 nucleotides are TGTGCCAGCAGTGAGTCGGACAGGGCGAACAGTGAGCAGTTCTTC. It codes for CASSESDRANSEQFF. The chain couples TRBV6-5 to TRBJ2-1; the match to TRBD1 covers 8 bases. V lost 5 bases, J lost 9 bases, and 12 bases stayed unmatched. The V gene's germline CDR1 is MNHEY and CDR2 SVGAGI. The CDR3 totals 15 residues.